Listed below are T cell receptor beta chains from one sample, sequenced in a study of T cells after posttransplantation cyclophosphamide. The method was immunoSEQ multiplex PCR; TCRdb's version includes in-frame clones alone and lacks a portion of them. The data contain about 30,000 clones, 90% to 95% of them singletons. Sequencing input: naive CD4+ T cells sorted from blood. The receptors were sampled from a man under 40 in good health and a related stem cell transplant donor. Both conserved end residues are part of each CDR3. D genes are given only for firm matches. Size is stated for part of the rows, as once, few or many counts, or as a class when the clone is expanded.

d_gene	j_gene	v_gene	abundance	CDR3nt	CDR3aa
NA	TRBJ2-7	TRBV9	NA	TGTGCCAGCAGCCCCCGACTAGAAGGAACCTACGAGCAGTACTTC	CASSPRLEGTYEQYF
NA	TRBJ2-5	TRBV19	NA	TGTGCCAGTAGTATAAATCGGGGTAGAGAGACCCAGTACTTC	CASSINRGRETQYF
NA	TRBJ2-2	TRBV9	NA	TGTGCCAGCAGCCGAGAGGTAGCCCCGAACACCGGGGAGCTGTTTTTT	CASSREVAPNTGELFF
NA	TRBJ1-3	TRBV2	NA	TGTGCCAGCAAGGGAGACTCTGGAAACACCATATATTTT	CASKGDSGNTIYF
NA	TRBJ1-1	TRBV5-1	NA	TGCGCCAGCAGCTTAGGGGGACAGAACACTGAAGCTTTCTTT	CASSLGGQNTEAFF
TRBD2	TRBJ2-1	TRBV10-3	NA	TGTGCCATCAGTTCCCTAGCGGGGAGGACCTACAATGAGCAGTTCTTC	CAISSLAGRTYNEQFF
NA	TRBJ1-1	TRBV2	NA	TGTGCCAGCAGGGCGGGACGGATAAACACTGAAGCTTTCTTT	CASRAGRINTEAFF
NA	TRBJ1-5	TRBV19	NA	TGTGCCAGTAGTATAGATCTTGGCCAGCCCCAGCATTTT	CASSIDLGQPQHF
TRBD1	TRBJ2-4	TRBV28	NA	TGTGCCAGCAGTCGGACAGGGTCTAAAAACATTCAGTACTTC	CASSRTGSKNIQYF
TRBD2	TRBJ2-1	TRBV13	NA	TGTGCCAGCAGCTTTTTGTCTAGCGGGGGGAATGAGCAGTTCTTC	CASSFLSSGGNEQFF
TRBD1	TRBJ1-4	TRBV5-1	few	TGCGCCAGCAGCTTGGGGGACAGGGGAACTGAAAAACTGTTTTTT	CASSLGDRGTEKLFF
NA	TRBJ1-6	TRBV7-9	NA	TGTGCCAGCAGCCAAGCGACAGGTCCTAATTCACCCCTCCACTTT	CASSQATGPNSPLHF
TRBD1	TRBJ1-5	TRBV6-1	NA	TGTGCCAGCAGTCAAGCCGGGACAGGGGCGTATCAGCCCCAGCATTTT	CASSQAGTGAYQPQHF
NA	TRBJ2-5	TRBV15	NA	TGTGCCACCAGCGAAGACCGCAGGGTTTGGGAGACCCAGTACTTC	CATSEDRRVWETQYF
TRBD1	TRBJ2-7	TRBV2	NA	TGTGCCAGCAGAGTGGACAGGGATTCCTACGAGCAGTACTTC	CASRVDRDSYEQYF
NA	TRBJ2-3	TRBV11-1	NA	TGTGCCAGCAGCTTCCCCGGAGAGGGGGGGAAGCAGTATTTT	CASSFPGEGGKQYF
NA	TRBJ2-3	TRBV5-1	NA	TGCGCCAGCAGCTTGGGGGCTACCACAGATACGCAGTATTTT	CASSLGATTDTQYF
TRBD1	TRBJ2-7	TRBV5-1	NA	TGCGCCAGCAGCTTGGCCGGGACAGATCACTACGAGCAGTACTTC	CASSLAGTDHYEQYF
NA	TRBJ1-6	TRBV9	NA	TGTGCCAGCAGGGAGTTCGACAGGTCACCCCTCCACTTT	CASREFDRSPLHF
NA	TRBJ2-2	TRBV9	NA	TGTGCCAGCAGCGTAGCCGGGACCGGGGAGCTGTTTTTT	CASSVAGTGELFF
TRBD1	TRBJ2-3	TRBV7-2	few	TGTGCCAGCAGCCAGACAGGGTCAGATACGCAGTATTTT	CASSQTGSDTQYF
NA	TRBJ1-4	TRBV2	NA	TGTGCCAGCAGTGTCCCCCAGGCAACTAATGAAAAACTGTTTTTT	CASSVPQATNEKLFF
NA	TRBJ1-1	TRBV7-9	NA	TGTGCCAGCAGCCAAAGGAGGGACACTGAAGCTTTCTTT	CASSQRRDTEAFF
TRBD1	TRBJ2-5	TRBV5-1	NA	TGCGCCAGCAACGCGGGACAGGGGGGGATTGAGACCCAGTACTTC	CASNAGQGGIETQYF
TRBD2	TRBJ2-5	TRBV5-6	NA	TGTGCCAGCAGCTTGAGGACTAGCGGGGAGCAAGAGACCCAGTACTTC	CASSLRTSGEQETQYF
TRBD2	TRBJ2-3	TRBV11-2	NA	TGTGCCAGCAGCTCTCGCTCCGGGACTAGCGTTACGCAGTATTTT	CASSSRSGTSVTQYF
TRBD2	TRBJ2-4	TRBV7-2	NA	TGTGCCAGCAGCTTAGTAGTGGGGACTAGCGGGGGATTCAACATTCAGTACTTC	CASSLVVGTSGGFNIQYF
NA	TRBJ1-4	TRBV18	NA	TGTGCCAGCTCACGGGACAACCAGGAAAAACTGTTTTTT	CASSRDNQEKLFF